The clone carrying this TCR beta chain was recorded many times. Germline V gives CDR1 MNHNS, CDR2 SASEGT. V lost 1 base, J lost 7 bases, and 19 bases lay in between. The CDR3 contains 16 residues. This sample is part of a study of response to subunit inactivated influenza vaccine. TCRdb re-analysed the RT-PCR reads in MiXCR, keeping a single row per CDR3 protein. Of hundreds of thousands of distinct CDR3 sequences listed, about 11% are singletons. A further study also used this sample, focusing on T cells expressing NK-cell markers. That source adds: In generating TCR beta cDNA, 5'RACE template switching with UMIs was used. The sequencing cohort of eight donors included seven HCMV-seropositive individuals and one seronegative individual.

The specimen comprised PBMCs from blood, sampled on the day of vaccination. This receptor was identified in a man over 45 who received an inactivated influenza vaccine. This sequence joins TRBV6-1 and TRBJ1-2; D is uncertain. The CDR3 nucleotides read TGTGCCAGCAGTGAAGGGAGGGTCAGTTGGAGTAGTGGCTACACCTTC. This codes for CASSEGRVSWSSGYTF.